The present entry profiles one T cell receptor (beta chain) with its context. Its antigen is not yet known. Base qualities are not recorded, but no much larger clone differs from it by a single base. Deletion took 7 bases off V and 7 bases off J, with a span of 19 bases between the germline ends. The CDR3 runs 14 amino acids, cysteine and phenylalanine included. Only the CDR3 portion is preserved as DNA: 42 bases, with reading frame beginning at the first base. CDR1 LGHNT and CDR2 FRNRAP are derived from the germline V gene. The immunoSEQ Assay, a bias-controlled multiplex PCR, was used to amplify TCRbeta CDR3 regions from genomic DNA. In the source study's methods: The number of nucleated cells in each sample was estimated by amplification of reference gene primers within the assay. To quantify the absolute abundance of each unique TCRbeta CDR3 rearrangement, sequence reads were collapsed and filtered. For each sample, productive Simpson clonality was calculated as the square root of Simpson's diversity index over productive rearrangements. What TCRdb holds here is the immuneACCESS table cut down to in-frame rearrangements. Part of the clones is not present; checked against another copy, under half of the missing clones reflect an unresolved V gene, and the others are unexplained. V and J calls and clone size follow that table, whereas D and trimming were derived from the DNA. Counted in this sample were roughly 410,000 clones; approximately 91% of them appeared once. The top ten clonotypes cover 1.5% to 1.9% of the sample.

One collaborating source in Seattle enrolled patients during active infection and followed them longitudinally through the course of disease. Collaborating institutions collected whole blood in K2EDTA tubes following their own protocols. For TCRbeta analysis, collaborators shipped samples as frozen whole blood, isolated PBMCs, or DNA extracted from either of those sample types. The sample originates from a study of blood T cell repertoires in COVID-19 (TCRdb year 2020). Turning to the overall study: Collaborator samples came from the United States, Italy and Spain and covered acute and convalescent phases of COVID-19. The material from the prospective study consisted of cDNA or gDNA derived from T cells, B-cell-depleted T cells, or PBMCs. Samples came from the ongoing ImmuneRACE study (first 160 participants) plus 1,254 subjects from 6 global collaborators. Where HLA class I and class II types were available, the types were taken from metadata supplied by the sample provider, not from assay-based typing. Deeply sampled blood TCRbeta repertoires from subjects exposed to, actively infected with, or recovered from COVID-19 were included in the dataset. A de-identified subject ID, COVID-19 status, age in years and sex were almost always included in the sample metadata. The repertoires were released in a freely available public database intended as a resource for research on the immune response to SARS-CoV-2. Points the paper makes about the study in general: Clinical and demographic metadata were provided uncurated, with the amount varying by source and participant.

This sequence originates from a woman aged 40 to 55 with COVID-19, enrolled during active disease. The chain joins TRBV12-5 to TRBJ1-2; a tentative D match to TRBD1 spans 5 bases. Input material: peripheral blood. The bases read TGTGCTAGTGCCCCTGAGAGGGGAGGATTTGGCTACACCTTC. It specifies CASAPERGGFGYTF.